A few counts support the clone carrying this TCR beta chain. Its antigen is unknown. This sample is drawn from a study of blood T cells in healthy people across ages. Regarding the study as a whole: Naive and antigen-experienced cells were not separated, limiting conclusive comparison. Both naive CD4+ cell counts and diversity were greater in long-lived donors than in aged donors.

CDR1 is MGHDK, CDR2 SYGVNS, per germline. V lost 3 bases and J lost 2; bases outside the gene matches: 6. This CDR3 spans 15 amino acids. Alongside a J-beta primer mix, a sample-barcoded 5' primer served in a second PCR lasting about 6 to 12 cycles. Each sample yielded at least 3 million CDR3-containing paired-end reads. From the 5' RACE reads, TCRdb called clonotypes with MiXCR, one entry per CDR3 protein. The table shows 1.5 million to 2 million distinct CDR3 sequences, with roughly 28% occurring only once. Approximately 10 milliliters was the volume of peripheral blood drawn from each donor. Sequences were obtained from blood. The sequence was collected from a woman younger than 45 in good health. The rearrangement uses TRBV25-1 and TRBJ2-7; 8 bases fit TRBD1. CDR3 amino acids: CASSESRGLPYEQYF. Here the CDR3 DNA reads TGTGCCAGCAGTGAGAGCAGGGGGCTCCCCTACGAGCAGTACTTC.